The source of this T cell receptor (beta chain) is a study of blood T cells in healthy people across ages (dated by TCRdb to the mid-2010s). About the full investigation: In model experiments, template switching captured roughly one uniquely barcoded TCR beta cDNA molecule for every two T cells. Two additional independent replicas of 1 million unique cDNA reads from the same blood draw were analyzed for two donors (one aged 18 to 30 and one aged 80 or older). To track age-related changes in TCR beta repertoire diversity, the study relied on deep sequencing normalized with unique cDNA molecular identifiers. The donors were split into four age groups: young (average approximately 16 years), middle-aged (39), aged (approximately 60) and long-lived (roughly 88).

Summary of the overall study and its limitations: Bulk unsorted PBMC profiling prevented conclusive comparison of naive and antigen-experienced compartments. The long-lived group showed more naive CD4+ T cells, fewer expanded clones and increased TCR diversity than the aged group, suggesting age selection. Estimates of total diversity from one million sequenced T cells were regarded as lower bounds and underestimates. The CMV infection status of donors was not known, potentially confounding age-related changes in expanded clonotypes. There was a strong correlation between observed TCR beta diversity and the percentage of naive T cells measured by flow cytometry. As age increased, observed TCR beta diversity per million T cells dropped in a roughly linear way, and a significant reduction was already evident by age about 40.

The CDR3, cysteine through phenylalanine, is 15 amino acids long. Only the CDR3 part of the read is kept: 45 bases, read in frame from the first base. Per the germline V gene, SGHRS is the CDR1 and YFSETQ is the CDR2. With regard to this clonotype: Its recognized antigen is unknown. No much larger clonotype is one base removed from it; base qualities were not supplied.

Donors were roughly 40 systemically healthy Caucasian individuals from Russia aged about 6 to 100 years. Each donor gave about 9.7 milliliters of peripheral blood, drawn into EDTA-treated Vacutainer tubes. Ficoll-Paque density-gradient centrifugation was used to isolate PBMCs, with at least 7 million obtained per sample. Total RNA, at least 6 micrograms per sample, was extracted from PBMCs with Trizol reagent. Naive CD45RAhigh/CD27high T cell percentages were measured by flow cytometry on a PBMC aliquot from every donor. The receptor library was made with 5' RACE. This sample was sequenced with an Illumina HiSeq 2500. A second PCR of about 7 to 12 cycles was run with a J-beta primer mix and a sample-barcoded 5' primer. A unique molecular identifier was introduced onto each TCR beta cDNA molecule by a template-switch 5' adaptor carrying 12 random nucleotides. Each sample yielded at least 3 million CDR3-containing paired-end reads. All of the RNA was converted into first-strand cDNA using the Mint cDNA synthesis kit, with a TRBC-specific oligonucleotide serving as the primer. After uracil-DNA glycosylase treatment, a first 18-cycle PCR used universal primers M1SS and BC2_uni_R on all cDNA. Regarding the original processing steps: For normalization, 1 million high-quality reads, each with a distinct molecular identifier, were randomly selected from each sample. Reads sharing molecular identifiers were discarded rather than binned into consensus sequences. CDR3 identification, clonotype clustering and error correction used MiTCR with a Q25 quality threshold and the strictest error-elimination algorithm. A nonparametric unseen species model with Euler transformation was used to estimate lower-bound total TCR beta diversity. The raw public reads went through TCRdb reprocessing: fastp at Q25, MiXCR clone calling, in-frame beta chains kept. Rows matching on CDR3 protein sequence are summarized as one entry with the most common DNA and genes. These V and J calls are TCRdb output, not the study's own analysis. The sample records around 800,000 distinct CDR3 sequences, roughly 24% of which are singletons. Together, the top ten hold about 3% of the sample.

This sample was also put to use in a study of T cells of mothers and their children. The second study's authors report: Donors were nine systemically healthy Caucasian individuals: three mothers and their six children. cDNA synthesis consumed the entire amount of extracted RNA, loaded at around 1.5 ug RNA in each 15 ul reaction. In the second PCR, the M1S primer added sample barcodes and 2-4 random nucleotides. Over 8.5 million TCR beta CDR3 reads came from each mother, compared with about 3 million reads from each child. TCR recombination output is similarly shaped by thymic selection in related and unrelated pairs, with a minor effect exerted by inherited differences. Normalized repertoire overlap was always slightly but never significantly higher in related than unrelated mother-child pairs. No persistent microchimeric T cell clones were found, with a detection sensitivity of roughly 99 clones per million clonotypes. In the study, deep NGS was used to compare the TCR beta repertoires of mothers and children, and features distinguishing related mother-child pairs from unrelated individuals were sought. Mothers averaged about 37 +/- 4 years of age and children averaged around 10 +/- 4 years. Libraries were sequenced on Illumina HiSeq 2000 with 100+100 nt paired-end reads after adapter ligation with NEBNext reagents. To prevent cross-contamination, the mother and child libraries were prepared a month apart and were sequenced in separate runs. Each donor had between roughly 500,000 and 2,200,000 distinct TCR beta clonotypes identified. Naive TCR beta clonotypes were estimated from low-frequency clonotypes matched to each donor's FACS-determined naive share, without sorting.

The specimen sequenced was blood. This receptor was taken from a boy under 18 in good health. The chain is made from TRBV5-1 and TRBJ2-5; the D gene assignment is ambiguous. TRBJ2-1 matches the DNA end more closely, so the J call is doubtful. The CDR3 is CASSLIGHGRDEQFF. DNA sequence: TGCGCCAGCAGCTTAATCGGGCACGGCCGGGATGAGCAGTTCTTC.